This record concerns one T cell receptor beta chain sequence. Germline CDR1 reads LNHDA; CDR2 reads SQIVND (reference sequence). V gave up 5 bases and J gave up 0 bases, with 5 bases separating them. The CDR3 contains 13 residues. The data were obtained in a study of blood T cell repertoires in COVID-19. Profiled with immunoSEQ multiplex PCR; TCRdb holds only in-frame clones, not every one. The sample holds some 230,000 clones, 80% to 85% seen once. This receptor was identified in a woman in her thirties who had recovered from COVID-19. The gene calls are TRBV19 and TRBJ1-5, with D unclear. The sequenced sample was peripheral blood. In DNA, the CDR3 is TGTGCCAGTAGTGACAATAGCAATCAGCCCCAGCATTTT. Protein sequence: CASSDNSNQPQHF.